The 10 T cell receptor beta chains below were found in one sample sequenced in a study of T cell responses to AZD1222 COVID-19 vaccine. The data were produced by immunoSEQ multiplex PCR, yet TCRdb's version contains in-frame clones alone and is incomplete. The sample has some 150,000 clones; less than 90% are singletons. Here the sequenced sample was peripheral blood, taken on day 0 of AZD1222 vaccination. These receptors originate from an adult in good health.

The chain combines TRBV27 with TRBJ1-2; no firm D call. Trimming pared 2 bases from V and 8 bases from J, leaving 15 bases between. This CDR3 has 14 amino acids. Per germline, CDR1 MNHEY and CDR2 SMNVEV (reference sequence). The CDR3 nucleotides are TGTGCCAGCAGTTTAAGCCGAGGCCTGGGGGGCTACACCTTC. Translation: CASSLSRGLGGYTF.

CDR3 sequence: CASSLQGAASTDTQYF. The DNA for the CDR3 is TGTGCCAGCAGTTTACAGGGGGCGGCTAGCACAGATACGCAGTATTTT. This chain joins TRBV28 and TRBJ2-3, with 8 bases aligning to TRBD1. Germline V CDR1 and CDR2: MDHEN, SYDVKM. The V segment lost 2 bases and the J segment 0 bases; nucleotides outside the gene matches: 4. The CDR3 totals 16 residues. Complete variable domain (other parts from reference TRBV28 and TRBJ2-3): DVKVTQSSRYLVKRTGEKVFLECVQDMDHENMFWYRQDPGLGLRLIYFSYDVKMKEKGDIPEGYSVSREKKERFSLILESASTNQTSMYLCASSLQGAASTDTQYFGPGTRLTVL.

This clone was picked up a small number of times. The V call is TRBV28, the J call TRBJ1-2; D not certain. V lost 6 bases to trimming and J lost 0 bases, with 8 bases between them. The CDR3 has 13 amino acids. The germline V gene encodes CDR1 MDHEN and CDR2 SYDVKM. CDR3 nucleotide sequence: TGTGCCAGCAGGCCAGTAGCTAACTATGGCTACACCTTC. It specifies CASRPVANYGYTF.

There are a few counts of this clone. The CDR3 coding sequence is TGTGCCAGCAGTTACTCGACAGGGAAGGACAATGAGCAGTTCTTC. It codes for CASSYSTGKDNEQFF. The chain carries TRBV6-5 and TRBJ2-1; 7 bases align to TRBD1. The germline V gene encodes CDR1 MNHEY and CDR2 SVGAGI. CDR3 length: 15 amino acids. Trimming cost V 0 bases and J 5 bases; bases outside gene matches: 4.

V gene TRBV29-1 combines with J gene TRBJ1-2, with a tentative D call TRBD1 (6 bases). CDR3 length: 13 residues. Germline V gene sequence: CDR1 SQVTM, CDR2 ANQGSEA. Trimming pared 3 bases from V and 4 bases from J, leaving 12 bases between. CDR3 amino acids: CSVDKQGSYGYTF. The CDR3 coding sequence is TGCAGCGTTGACAAGCAGGGGAGCTATGGCTACACCTTC.

The chain is built from TRBV7-2 and TRBJ2-7, with TRBD1 matching over 10 bases. Trimming took 5 bases from V and 3 from J; bases not matched to a gene: 7. This CDR3 region has 15 residues. Germline V CDR1 and CDR2: SGHTA, FQGNSA. As DNA, the CDR3 is TGTGCCAGCAGCACCCAGACAGGGGGCAGCTACGAGCAGTACTTC. It encodes CASSTQTGGSYEQYF.

In its sample, this clone ranks as medium-sized. The V call is TRBV10-3, the J call TRBJ2-2, with D tentatively TRBD2 (6 bases). The germline V and J ends were trimmed by 3 bases and 5 bases, with 10 bases remaining between them. The CDR3 covers 14 residues. The germline V gene has CDR1 ENHRY and CDR2 SYGVKD. CDR3 DNA: TGTGCCATCAGTGACCCCGCGGGGACCGGGGAGCTGTTTTTT. This codes for CAISDPAGTGELFF.

This clone was seen only a few times. The CDR3 DNA is TGTGCCACCAGTGATAAGGGGACAGGAAACACTGAAGCTTTCTTT. Protein sequence: CATSDKGTGNTEAFF. This sequence joins TRBV24-1 and TRBJ1-1, with TRBD1 identical over 8 bases. Looked up from germline, CDR1 is KGHDR and CDR2 is SFDVKD. CDR3 length: 15 residues. V was clipped by 3 bases and J by 2 bases; unmatched bases: 4.

This rearrangement joins TRBV5-1 to TRBJ2-5; D is possibly TRBD2 (5 bases). The CDR3 totals 14 residues. The germline gives CDR1 SGHRS, CDR2 YFSETQ. V lost 0 bases to trimming and J lost 2 bases, with 8 bases between them. The CDR3 region has the DNA TGCGCCAGCAGCTTGGCTACTAGTCAAGAGACCCAGTACTTC. This codes for CASSLATSQETQYF.

This chain uses TRBV28 with TRBJ1-2, with 9 bases identical to TRBD1. Germline V gives CDR1 MDHEN, CDR2 SYDVKM. The junction had 9 bases not matched to a gene; V was cut back by 6 bases and J by 7 bases. This CDR3 is built from 14 residues. The CDR3 region is CASSSGQGTFGYTF. DNA of the CDR3: TGTGCCAGCAGCTCGGGACAGGGTACTTTTGGCTACACCTTC.